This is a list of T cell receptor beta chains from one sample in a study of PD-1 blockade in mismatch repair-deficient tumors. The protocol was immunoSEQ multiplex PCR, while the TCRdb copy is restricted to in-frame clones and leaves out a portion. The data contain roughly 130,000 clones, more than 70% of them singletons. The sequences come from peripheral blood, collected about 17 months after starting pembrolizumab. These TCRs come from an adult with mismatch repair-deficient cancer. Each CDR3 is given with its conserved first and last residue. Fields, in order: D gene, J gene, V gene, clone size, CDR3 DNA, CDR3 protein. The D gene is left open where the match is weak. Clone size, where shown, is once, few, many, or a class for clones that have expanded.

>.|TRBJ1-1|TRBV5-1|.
TGCGCCAGCAGCTTCCAGACGGATACAAGTGAAGCTTTCTTT
CASSFQTDTSEAFF
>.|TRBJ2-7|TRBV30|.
TGTGCCTGGATGTTCGGCGGGACCCACGAGCAGTACTTC
CAWMFGGTHEQYF
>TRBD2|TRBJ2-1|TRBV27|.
TGTGCCAGCAGTTTTCGACTAGCGGGAGGGCCAGTCCATGAGCAGTTCTTC
CASSFRLAGGPVHEQFF
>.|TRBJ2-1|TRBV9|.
TGTGCCAGCAGCAACCGGGACTGGGTGCACAATGAGCAGTTCTTC
CASSNRDWVHNEQFF
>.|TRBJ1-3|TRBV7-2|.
TGTGCCAGCAGCTTAAAGGGACTCGGAAACACCATATATTTT
CASSLKGLGNTIYF
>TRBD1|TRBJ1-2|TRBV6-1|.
TGTGCCAGCAGTCCAGGGGGCTTTGGCTACACCTTC
CASSPGGFGYTF
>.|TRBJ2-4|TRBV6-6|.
TGTGCCAGCAGCCGACTCCTAGCGCCCAAAAACATTCAGTACTTC
CASSRLLAPKNIQYF
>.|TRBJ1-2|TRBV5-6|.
TGTGCCAGCAGAGCCGACAGTTACTATGGCTACACCTTC
CASRADSYYGYTF
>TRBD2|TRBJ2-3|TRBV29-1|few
TGCAGCGTTGAAGGGGCGGGAGTCTTAGATACGCAGTATTTT
CSVEGAGVLDTQYF
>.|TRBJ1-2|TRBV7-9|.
TGTGCCAGCAGCGGGGACACCAACTATGGCTACACCTTC
CASSGDTNYGYTF
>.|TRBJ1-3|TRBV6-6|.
TGTGCCAGCCGGTTAGGTGGCATCGGAAACACCATATATTTT
CASRLGGIGNTIYF
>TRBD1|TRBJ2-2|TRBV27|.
TGTGCCAGCAGTTTATTTAGGACAGGGGCCACCGGGGAGCTGTTTTTT
CASSLFRTGATGELFF
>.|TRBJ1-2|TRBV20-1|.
TGCAGTGCTAGAGTTCCGATGGGCTACACCTTC
CSARVPMGYTF
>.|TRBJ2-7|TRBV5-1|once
TGCGCCAGCAGCTTGGGCGGCGGAATCAGCTCCTACGAGCAGTACTTC
CASSLGGGISSYEQYF
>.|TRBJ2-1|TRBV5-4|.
TGTGCCAGCAGCTCCACCTACAATGAGCAGTTCTTC
CASSSTYNEQFF
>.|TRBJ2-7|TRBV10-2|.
TGCGCCAGTGGGGGCGGGAGCCGAAGTCCCGAGCAGTACTTC
CASGGGSRSPEQYF
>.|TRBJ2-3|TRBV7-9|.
TGTGCCAGCGGGGACTTCACAGATACGCAGTATTTT
CASGDFTDTQYF
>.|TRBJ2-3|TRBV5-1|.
TGCGCCAGCAGCAAGAAGCGCGGGGATACGCAGTATTTT
CASSKKRGDTQYF
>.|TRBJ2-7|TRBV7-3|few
TGTGCCAGCAGCTTCGGGGTATCCTACGAGCAGTACTTC
CASSFGVSYEQYF
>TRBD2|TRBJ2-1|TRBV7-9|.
TGTGCCAGCAGCCCACCGGGACTAGCGGGACATGAGCAGTTCTTC
CASSPPGLAGHEQFF
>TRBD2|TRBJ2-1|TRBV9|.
TGTGCCAGCAGCGGACCTCTGGCGGGAGGGCGGAATGAGCAGTTCTTC
CASSGPLAGGRNEQFF
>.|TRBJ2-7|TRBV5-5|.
TGTGCCAGCAGCCGTACGACAGGAAACTCCTACGAGCAGTACTTC
CASSRTTGNSYEQYF
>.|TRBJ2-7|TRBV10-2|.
TGCGCCAGCAGTGGGAGAACAAAGGAGGTCTACGAGCAGTACTTC
CASSGRTKEVYEQYF
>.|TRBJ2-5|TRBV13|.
TGTGCCAGCAGCATTTTAGGGGGAAGAGAGACCCAGTACTTC
CASSILGGRETQYF
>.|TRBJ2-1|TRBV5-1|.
TGCGCCAGCGCTAACCTCGGGACAAGACCCAATGAGCAGTTCTTC
CASANLGTRPNEQFF
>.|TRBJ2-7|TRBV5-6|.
TGTGCCAGCAGGTCTAGGGGACGGTCGTGGGGCTACCACGAGCAGTACTTC
CASRSRGRSWGYHEQYF
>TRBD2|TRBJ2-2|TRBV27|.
TGTGCCAGCAGCATCCTAGCGGGGACCGGGGAGCTGTTTTTT
CASSILAGTGELFF
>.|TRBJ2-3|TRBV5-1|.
TGCGCCAGCAGCTTGGGTGGGAGGCCAGATACGCAGTATTTT
CASSLGGRPDTQYF
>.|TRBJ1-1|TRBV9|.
TGTGCCAGCAGCGTAGACGGGTGGGGGCGGAACACTGAAGCTTTCTTT
CASSVDGWGRNTEAFF
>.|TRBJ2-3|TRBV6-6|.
TGTGCCAGCAATAGTAGGATGAGCACAGATACGCAGTATTTT
CASNSRMSTDTQYF
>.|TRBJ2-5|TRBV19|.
TGTGCCAGTAGTATAGTTCCGCCTGACAGGAGTCAAGAGACCCAGTACTTC
CASSIVPPDRSQETQYF
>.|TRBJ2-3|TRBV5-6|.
TGTGCCAGCAGCTTTTACACAGATACGCAGTATTTT
CASSFYTDTQYF
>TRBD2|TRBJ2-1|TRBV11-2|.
TGTGCCAGCAGCTTAAGAATCCCAGCGGGAGGGAAAAATGAGCAGTTCTTC
CASSLRIPAGGKNEQFF
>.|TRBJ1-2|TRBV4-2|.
TGTGCCAGCAGCCAAGATTCGCGCTATGGCTACACCTTC
CASSQDSRYGYTF
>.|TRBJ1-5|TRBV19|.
TGTGCCAGTAGTCCTGACGGGAACATCCAGCCCCAGCATTTT
CASSPDGNIQPQHF
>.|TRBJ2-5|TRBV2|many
TGTGCCAGTACAGGGACAGGCAGCGGGAAAGAGACCCAGTACTTC
CASTGTGSGKETQYF